This T cell receptor (beta chain) originates from a study of blood T cell repertoires in COVID-19. Assay used: immunoSEQ multiplex PCR; TCRdb lists only in-frame clones, some missing. The sample consists of about 150,000 clones, about four fifths of them appearing once. The CDR3 has 11 residues. Trimming cost V 1 base and J 9 bases, with 4 bases left between them. The TCR was taken from a woman of 80 years or more with acute or convalescent COVID-19. Material for sequencing was peripheral blood. V and J are TRBV12-3 or TRBV12-4 and TRBJ1-5; D gene uncertain. The CDR3 protein is CASSLGGPQHF. CDR3 coding DNA: TGTGCCAGCAGTTTAGGAGGGCCCCAGCATTTT.